These T cell receptor beta chains were read from a single sample in a study of OX40 agonist ivuxolimab in advanced cancers. Some clones are missing from TCRdb's copy, which holds only in-frame ones; the method was immunoSEQ multiplex PCR. The sample holds tens of thousands of clones, about 81% seen once. The specimen comprised CD4+ or CD8+ T cells sorted from blood, sampled in a trial of the OX40 agonist ivuxolimab. The receptors come from an adult with an advanced solid tumor such as melanoma, head and neck, liver or kidney cancer. The CDR3 runs from the conserved cysteine through the conserved F or W. A D gene is named only where the DNA matches it firmly. Clone size is shown for a subset of rows, as once, few, many or a class of expanded clone.

d_gene	abundance	v_gene	len	j_gene	CDR3nt	CDR3aa
TRBD1	-	TRBV18	15	TRBJ2-1	TGTGCCAGCTCACCGGTGGGACAGGGGTCGGATGAGCAGTTCTTC	CASSPVGQGSDEQFF
-	-	TRBV28	13	TRBJ2-7	TGTGCCAGCAGGTTTCCCAGGAAATCCGAGCAGTACTTC	CASRFPRKSEQYF
TRBD2	few	TRBV5-1	17	TRBJ2-5	TGCGCCAGCAGCTTGCGCGGGGGCGGAGCGGGGGGAGAGACCCAGTACTTC	CASSLRGGGAGGETQYF
-	-	TRBV18	14	TRBJ2-1	TGTGCCAGCTCACCACCGATAGGGGGTGATGAGCAGTTCTTC	CASSPPIGGDEQFF
TRBD2	-	TRBV19	15	TRBJ2-7	TGTGCCAGTAGCCTACTAGCGGGGGGACCTCGCGAGCAGTACTTC	CASSLLAGGPREQYF
-	-	TRBV5-4	13	TRBJ1-4	TGTGCCAGCCGGCGGGACGGAGGTGAAAAACTGTTTTTT	CASRRDGGEKLFF
TRBD1	-	TRBV27	15	TRBJ1-3	TGTGCCAGCAGCAGGGGGCGCTTGGCTGGAAACACCATATATTTT	CASSRGRLAGNTIYF
TRBD1	once	TRBV7-9	15	TRBJ1-2	TGTGCCAGCAGCTTAGATGTGGAGGGGGCCAGTGGCTACACCTTC	CASSLDVEGASGYTF
-	-	TRBV4-2	15	TRBJ2-3	TGTGCCAGCAGCCATCAAACCTTACACACAGATACGCAGTATTTT	CASSHQTLHTDTQYF
-	few	TRBV6-5	14	TRBJ2-2	TGTGCCAGCAGTCTTGGCGCGAACACCGGGGAGCTGTTTTTT	CASSLGANTGELFF
-	-	TRBV7-8	16	TRBJ1-2	TGTGCCAGCAGCTCCCAAAAAACACAGGGAAACTATGGCTACACCTTC	CASSSQKTQGNYGYTF
-	-	TRBV10-1	14	TRBJ1-1	TGCGCCAGCAGTGGTGGACAGATGAACACTGAAGCTTTCTTT	CASSGGQMNTEAFF
TRBD1	-	TRBV10-2	15	TRBJ2-5	TGCGCCAGCAGTGAGCAAGGGGGCACGACACAGACCCAGTACTTC	CASSEQGGTTQTQYF
-	-	TRBV5-1	13	TRBJ1-5	TGCGCCAGCAGCTTGGACCGGAATCAGCCCCAGCATTTT	CASSLDRNQPQHF
-	-	TRBV7-9	16	TRBJ1-2	TGTGCCAGCAGCCTCAACTCAGGGGCCCCAAACTATGGCTACACCTTC	CASSLNSGAPNYGYTF
-	-	TRBV11-3	15	TRBJ2-7	TGTGCCAGCAGCTTATCCGGGCCGTGGACCTACGAGCAGTACTTC	CASSLSGPWTYEQYF
TRBD1	-	TRBV9	15	TRBJ2-3	TGTGCCAGCAGCGTAAGGGACAGGGGGCACGGTACGCAGTATTTT	CASSVRDRGHGTQYF
-	-	TRBV21-1	17	TRBJ2-1	TGTGCCAGCGGTCGGACAGGGGGAGAGGGCTCCTACAATGAGCAGTTCTTC	CASGRTGGEGSYNEQFF
-	few	TRBV7-9	12	TRBJ1-1	TGTGCCAGCAGCCACGGGACACCGGGAAGCTCCTTT	CASSHGTPGSSF
-	-	TRBV19	14	TRBJ2-4	TGTGCCAGTAGTAAGGGACGGTCAGTTACCATTCAGTACTTC	CASSKGRSVTIQYF
TRBD2	few	TRBV15	16	TRBJ2-1	TGTGCCACCAGCAGAGAAGGAGGTGGGCGGGGGAATGAGCAGTTCTTC	CATSREGGGRGNEQFF
TRBD1	-	TRBV19	16	TRBJ1-5	TGTGCCAGTAGTGTACGGACAGGGACCCCCAATCAGCCCCAGCATTTT	CASSVRTGTPNQPQHF
TRBD2	once	TRBV6-5	16	TRBJ2-5	TGTGCCAGCAGTTACTCGGCGCGGGGGGCCCGGGAGACCCAGTACTTC	CASSYSARGARETQYF
-	few	TRBV6-5	15	TRBJ2-3	TGTGCCAGCACCCATCGGGGGGCCACCGCCGATACGCAGTATTTT	CASTHRGATADTQYF
-	-	TRBV5-6	13	TRBJ1-5	TGTGCCAGCAGCCGGGGGGCAGACCAGCCCCAGCATTTT	CASSRGADQPQHF
TRBD1	-	TRBV5-8	17	TRBJ1-6	TGTGCCAGCAGCGATCACATGATACAGGGGGGGAATTCACCCCTCCACTTT	CASSDHMIQGGNSPLHF
TRBD2	-	TRBV6-1	14	TRBJ2-3	TGTGCCAGCAGCCGGACTAGCTTCACAGATACGCAGTATTTT	CASSRTSFTDTQYF
TRBD2	-	TRBV13	16	TRBJ2-5	TGTGCCAGCAGCTTAGGAACGGGACTAGCCGGGGAGACCCAGTACTTC	CASSLGTGLAGETQYF
-	-	TRBV2	15	TRBJ2-3	TGTGCCAGCAGACTTACAGCGTCGGTTACAGATACGCAGTATTTT	CASRLTASVTDTQYF
-	-	TRBV7-9	13	TRBJ1-5	TGTGCCAGCAGCTTAGCGGGGCCGGGGCCCCAGCATTTT	CASSLAGPGPQHF
TRBD1	-	TRBV12-5	18	TRBJ2-5	TGTGCTAGTGGTCAACTCTCCTGGACAGGGGCATCACAAGAGACCCAGTACTTC	CASGQLSWTGASQETQYF
-	-	TRBV7-2	16	TRBJ2-1	TGTGCCAGCAGCCTTTTGGGAGGTAGCCAATACAATGAGCAGTTCTTC	CASSLLGGSQYNEQFF
-	few	TRBV5-1	13	TRBJ1-2	TGCGCCAGCAGCCTGGTGGGGGCTGGCTACGACACCTTC	CASSLVGAGYDTF